This T cell receptor (beta chain) was obtained from a study of blood T cell repertoires in COVID-19 (dated by TCRdb to about 2020). Study-level background: Samples from collaborators originated in the United States, Italy and Spain and spanned both the acute and convalescent phases of COVID-19. Samples were obtained from the ongoing ImmuneRACE study (first 160 participants) and from 950 to 1,500 subjects provided by 6 global collaborators. HLA class I and class II types, where available, came from metadata supplied by the sample provider rather than from assay-based typing. The sample metadata nearly always contained a de-identified subject ID, COVID-19 status, age in years and sex. Subjects who had been exposed to COVID-19, were actively infected with it, or had recovered from it provided the deeply sampled blood TCRbeta repertoires that made up the dataset. The prospective study material was composed of cDNA or gDNA derived from T cells, B-cell-depleted T cells, or PBMCs. The repertoires were made available in a free public database intended to serve as a resource for research on the immune response to SARS-CoV-2. Results and caveats for the whole study, not just this receptor: How much clinical and demographic metadata was included differed by source and by participant, and the metadata was provided uncurated.

TCRbeta CDR3 regions were amplified from genomic DNA by means of the immunoSEQ Assay, a bias-controlled multiplex PCR. Concerning the study's data processing: The number of nucleated cells in each sample was estimated from the amplification of reference gene primers within the assay. Sequence reads were collapsed and filtered to measure the absolute abundance of every unique TCRbeta CDR3 rearrangement. For each sample, productive Simpson clonality was calculated by taking the square root of Simpson's diversity index across productive rearrangements. Imported from immuneACCESS, the table was reduced by TCRdb to in-frame sequences with V and J called. These copies leave out some clones; in studies compared against another copy, an unresolved V gene accounts for under half, and the cause of the remainder is not known. The DNA gave D and trimming, while V, J and clone size come from that table. The sample table shows some 290,000 clones, and about four fifths are seen once. About 2.9% of the sample lies in the top ten.

Each collaborating institution followed its own protocols to collect whole blood in K2EDTA tubes. For TCRbeta analysis, collaborator samples were shipped as frozen whole blood, as isolated PBMCs, or as DNA extracted from either sample type. On this clone itself: Its antigen is currently not known. Base qualities are not provided; no much larger clone lies one nucleotide away.

Trimming removed 8 bases from V and 2 bases from J; the gene matches leave 9 bases unexplained. CDR1 GTSNPN and CDR2 SVGIG are derived from the germline V gene (reference sequence). Including cysteine and phenylalanine, the CDR3 has 14 amino acids. Left in the record is the CDR3 DNA by itself, 42 bases read in frame from the first base. Sequences were obtained from peripheral blood. The TCR originated in a woman between 55 and 75 years old with active or convalescent COVID-19. The sequence links TRBV30 to TRBJ1-5; 7 junctional bases match TRBD1. The DNA reads TGTGCCGGAACAGGGGAAGGAGGCAATCAGCCCCAGCATTTT. Translated, this gives CAGTGEGGNQPQHF.